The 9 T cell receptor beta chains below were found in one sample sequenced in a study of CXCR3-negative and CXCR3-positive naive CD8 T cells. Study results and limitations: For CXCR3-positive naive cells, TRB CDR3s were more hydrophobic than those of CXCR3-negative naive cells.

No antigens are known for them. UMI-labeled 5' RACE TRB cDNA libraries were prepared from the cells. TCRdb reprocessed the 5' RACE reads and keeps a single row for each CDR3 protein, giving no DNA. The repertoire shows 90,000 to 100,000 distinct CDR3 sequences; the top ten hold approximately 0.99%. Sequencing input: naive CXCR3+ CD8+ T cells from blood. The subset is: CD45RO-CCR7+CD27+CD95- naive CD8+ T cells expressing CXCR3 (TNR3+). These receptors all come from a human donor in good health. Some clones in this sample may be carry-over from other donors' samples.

The CDR3 sequence: CASSFVNNEQYF. This chain uses TRBV7-2 with TRBJ2-7. Germline V gene sequence: CDR1 SGHTA, CDR2 FQGNSA. This CDR3 is 12 amino acids long.

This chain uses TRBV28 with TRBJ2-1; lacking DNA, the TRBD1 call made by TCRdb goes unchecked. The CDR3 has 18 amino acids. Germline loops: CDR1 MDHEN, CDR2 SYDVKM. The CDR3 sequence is CASSFFLVVRPPNNEQFF.

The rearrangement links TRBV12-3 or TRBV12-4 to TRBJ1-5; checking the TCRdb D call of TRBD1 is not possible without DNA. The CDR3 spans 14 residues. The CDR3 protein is CASLRQGSIQPQHF.

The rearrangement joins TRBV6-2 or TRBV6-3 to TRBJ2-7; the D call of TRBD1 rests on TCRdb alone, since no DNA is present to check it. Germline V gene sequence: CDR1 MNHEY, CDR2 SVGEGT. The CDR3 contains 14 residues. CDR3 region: CASSYRQTGYEQYF.

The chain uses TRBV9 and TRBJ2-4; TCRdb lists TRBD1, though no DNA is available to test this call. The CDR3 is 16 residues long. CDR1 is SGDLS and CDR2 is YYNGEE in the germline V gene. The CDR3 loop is CASSTTGTAALGVQYF.

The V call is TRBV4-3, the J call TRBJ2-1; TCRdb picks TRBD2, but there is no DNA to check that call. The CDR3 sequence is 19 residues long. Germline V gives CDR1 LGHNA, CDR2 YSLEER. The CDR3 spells CASSQSGTSEILSYIEQFF.

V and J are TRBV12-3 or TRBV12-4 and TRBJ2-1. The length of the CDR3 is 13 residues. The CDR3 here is CASSPDGYNEQFF.

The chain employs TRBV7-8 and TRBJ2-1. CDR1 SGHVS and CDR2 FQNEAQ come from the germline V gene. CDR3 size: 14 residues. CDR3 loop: CASSLMVGDSEQFF.

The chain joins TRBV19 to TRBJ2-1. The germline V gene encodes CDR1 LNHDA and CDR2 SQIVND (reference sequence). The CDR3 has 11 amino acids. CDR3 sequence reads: CASKGLSEQFF.